A single sample gave rise to the 12 T cell receptor beta chains below, sequenced in a study of T cell responses to AZD1222 COVID-19 vaccine. This table comes from immunoSEQ multiplex PCR, and its TCRdb copy is limited to in-frame clones, with some not included. The repertoire consists of 120,000 or so clones, with around 88% occurring once and the leading ten covering 11%. Here the sequenced sample was peripheral blood, taken on day 0 of MenACWY control vaccination. Receptors were obtained from an adult in good health.

This clone was seen only a few times. V gene TRBV19 combines with J gene TRBJ1-3; D not certain. CDR1 and CDR2 from the germline V gene are LNHDA and SQIVND (reference sequence). The CDR3 covers 11 residues. Trimming pared 8 bases from V and 4 bases from J, leaving 6 bases between. The CDR3 loop reads CASGFGNTIYF. As DNA, the CDR3 is TGTGCCAGTGGATTCGGAAACACCATATATTTT.

The chain carries TRBV7-8 and TRBJ2-1, with 7 bases fitting TRBD2. The germline V gene encodes CDR1 SGHVS and CDR2 FQNEAQ. The J segment lost 7 bases and the V segment lost 2 bases, leaving 5 bases of the junction unmatched. The CDR3 totals 14 residues. The CDR3 reads CASSLPGGVNEQFF. As DNA, the CDR3 is TGTGCCAGCAGCTTACCGGGAGGAGTAAATGAGCAGTTCTTC.

The chain recombines TRBV7-3 with TRBJ1-5; D remains unclear. V gave up 2 bases and J gave up 4 bases, with 6 bases separating them. Germline-derived CDR1 and CDR2 are SGHTA and FQGTGA. There are 13 residues in the CDR3. CDR3 DNA: TGTGCCAGCAGCTTACGGGGAAATCAGCCCCAGCATTTT. Amino acid sequence: CASSLRGNQPQHF.

V and J are TRBV5-1 and TRBJ1-2, with D possibly TRBD1 on 5 matching bases. In germline, CDR1 is SGHRS, CDR2 YFSETQ. Trimming removed 4 bases from V and 1 base from J, with 14 bases in between. This CDR3 contains 15 residues. CDR3 protein: CASSENTGSNYGYTF. CDR3 DNA: TGCGCCAGCAGCGAGAACACAGGTAGTAACTATGGCTACACCTTC.

V gene TRBV6-5 combines with J gene TRBJ2-3; no definite D call. The CDR3 is 13 amino acids. V lost 6 bases and J 3 bases, leaving 10 bases between the germline ends. Germline V gene lookup returns CDR1 MNHEY and CDR2 SVGAGI. In DNA, the CDR3 is TGTGCCAGCAGCCGCCTGGGAACAGATACGCAGTATTTT. Amino acids: CASSRLGTDTQYF.

This clone was found once. This rearrangement joins TRBV6-4 to TRBJ1-1; 11 bases fit TRBD1. V gave up 2 bases and J gave up 4 bases; unmatched junction bases: 9. Germline lookup yields CDR1 MRHNA and CDR2 SNTAGT. The CDR3 sequence is 17 residues long. The CDR3 loop reads CASSDRHGQGAVTEAFF. In DNA, the CDR3 is TGTGCCAGCAGTGACCGGCACGGACAGGGGGCCGTCACTGAAGCTTTCTTT.

CDR3 DNA: TGTGCCAGCAGCTTGGGGGATCCCCCGCAGTATTTT. This sequence encodes CASSLGDPPQYF. V is TRBV5-4 and J is TRBJ2-3, with D unclear. Trimming cost V 0 bases and J 10 bases, with 9 bases left between them. This CDR3 has 12 residues. CDR1 is SGHNT, CDR2 YYREEE, per germline (reference sequence).

This chain links TRBV6-1 with TRBJ2-7; D unclear. Germline loops: CDR1 MNHNS, CDR2 SASEGT. The CDR3 length is 18 residues. V was pared by 0 bases and J by 0 bases, with 18 bases between. CDR3 nucleotides: TGTGCCAGCAGTGAAGCTTGGCGAAGGGCATCGAGCTCCTACGAGCAGTACTTC. Protein: CASSEAWRRASSSYEQYF.

This chain links TRBV7-2 with TRBJ2-2, with D unresolved. The germline V gene has CDR1 SGHTA and CDR2 FQGNSA. Trimming took off 2 bases at V and 2 bases at J, with 9 bases between the two ends. The CDR3 is 15 amino acids. CDR3 DNA: TGTGCCAGCAGCTTAAGCTCCGGAAACACCGGGGAGCTGTTTTTT. It codes for CASSLSSGNTGELFF.

V is TRBV27 and J is TRBJ1-6; 8 nucleotides align to TRBD1. Trimming cost V 0 bases and J 5 bases; bases outside gene matches: 15. Per the germline V gene, CDR1 is MNHEY and CDR2 is SMNVEV (reference sequence). The CDR3 spans 20 residues. CDR3 region: CASSLSGITGRTGHNSPLHF. The CDR3 DNA reads TGTGCCAGCAGTTTATCGGGTATCACCGGACGGACAGGGCATAATTCACCCCTCCACTTT.

This sequence joins TRBV12-5 and TRBJ2-3; the D gene is possibly TRBD2 (6 bases). Germline CDR1 and CDR2: LGHNT and FRNRAP. The CDR3 contains 13 residues. V lost 5 bases and J lost 9, with 15 bases in between. CDR3 in amino acids: CASGVELAATQYF. The CDR3 region has the DNA TGTGCTAGTGGTGTTGAACTAGCAGCCACGCAGTATTTT.

The V gene is TRBV20-1, the J gene TRBJ2-3; D is uncertain. Germline V lookup: CDR1 DFQATT, CDR2 SNEGSKA (reference sequence). Deletions cut 8 bases from V and 3 bases from J, with 6 bases between. The CDR3 runs 10 residues. In nucleotides, the CDR3 is TGCAGTCTCGAGACAGATACGCAGTATTTT. Its translation: CSLETDTQYF.